The 10 T cell receptor beta chains given below trace back to one sample, sequenced in a study of blood T cell repertoires in COVID-19. The assay was immunoSEQ multiplex PCR, and TCRdb's table has in-frame clones only and misses some. Seen here are tens of thousands of clones, roughly 79% observed once, and the top ten hold 20%. Sequenced material: peripheral blood. Every receptor here comes from a woman in her 70s with acute or convalescent COVID-19.

This clone was seen once. The chain couples TRBV19 to TRBJ1-4; D unresolved. V was cut by 3 bases and J by 4 bases, with 9 bases left in between. Germline V gene sequence: CDR1 LNHDA, CDR2 SQIVND (reference sequence). CDR3 length equals 14 residues. The CDR3 DNA is TGTGCCAGTAGTATGGGCAGGCTTAATGAAAAACTGTTTTTT. Protein: CASSMGRLNEKLFF.

The V gene is TRBV19, the J gene TRBJ2-7; 7 positions agree with TRBD1. Germline V gives CDR1 LNHDA, CDR2 SQIVND (reference sequence). CDR3 length: 15 amino acids. V was pared by 4 bases and J by 0 bases, with 6 bases of the junction left unmatched. The CDR3 region is CASSTDRASSYEQYF. For the CDR3, the DNA is TGTGCCAGTAGTACCGACAGGGCAAGCTCCTACGAGCAGTACTTC.

The chain joins TRBV6-5 to TRBJ1-3, with TRBD1 identical over 10 bases. CDR3 length: 15 residues. V was clipped by 3 bases and J by 5 bases; unmatched bases: 4. From germline, CDR1 is MNHEY and CDR2 SVGAGI. The CDR3 here is CASSYRDRGRNTIYF. The CDR3 DNA follows: TGTGCCAGCAGTTATAGGGACAGGGGTCGAAACACCATATATTTT.

The CDR3, as DNA: TGTGCCAGCTTACGGGAGTTATTGGGCCAAGAGACCCAGTACTTC. Its translation is CASLRELLGQETQYF. The chain recombines TRBV18 with TRBJ2-5; possibly TRBD2 for D (6 bases). This CDR3 has 15 residues. V was pared by 7 bases and J by 1 base, with 16 bases between. Germline CDR1 is KGHSH and CDR2 is LQKENI. Looking up the rest from reference TRBV18 and TRBJ2-5 gives the full variable domain: NAGVMQNPRHLVRRRGQEARLRCSPMKGHSHVYWYRQLPEEGLKFMVYLQKENIIDESGMPKERFSAEFPKEGPSILRIQQVVRGDSAAYFCASLRELLGQETQYFGPGTRLLVL.

The chain carries TRBV10-3 and TRBJ2-3, with D maybe TRBD1 (7 bases). This CDR3 is 17 amino acids long. Trimming removed 4 bases from V and 2 bases from J, with 19 bases in between. From germline, CDR1 is ENHRY and CDR2 SYGVKD. CDR3 sequence (DNA): TGTGCCATCAGTGCGGTGGCAGGGGGGTCCGCCACAGATACGCAGTATTTT. Translating gives CAISAVAGGSATDTQYF.

This sequence joins TRBV7-2 and TRBJ1-2; no definite D call. Between the trimmed V and J ends, which lost 3 bases and 8 bases, there was a span of 10 bases. Germline loops: CDR1 SGHTA, CDR2 FQGNSA. CDR3 size: 12 residues. The CDR3 protein is CASSFPPEGYTF. CDR3 sequence (DNA): TGTGCCAGCAGCTTCCCGCCCGAGGGCTACACCTTC.

This sequence joins TRBV5-6 and TRBJ1-1; 7 positions agree with TRBD1. V shed 4 bases and J 0 bases; nucleotides not matched to a gene: 6. Per the germline V gene, CDR1 is SGHDT and CDR2 is YYEEEE. This CDR3 contains 15 residues. CDR3 DNA sequence: TGTGCCAGCAGCGTTACCGGGACAGTGAACACTGAAGCTTTCTTT. Encoded protein: CASSVTGTVNTEAFF. Together with reference TRBV5-6 and TRBJ1-1, the CDR3 gives the full variable domain: DAGVTQSPTHLIKTRGQQVTLRCSPKSGHDTVSWYQQALGQGPQFIFQYYEEEERQRGNFPDRFSGHQFPNYSSELNVNALLLGDSALYLCASSVTGTVNTEAFFGQGTRLTVV.

This chain links TRBV28 with TRBJ1-1; 7 bases align to TRBD1. V shed 7 bases and J 11 bases; nucleotides not matched to a gene: 7. Germline values: CDR1 MDHEN, CDR2 SYDVKM. The CDR3 has 11 residues. DNA of the CDR3: TGTGCCAGCATAGGGTTGACAGGGGCTTTCTTT. This sequence encodes CASIGLTGAFF.

V gene TRBV28 combines with J gene TRBJ2-3; 9 nucleotides match TRBD1. Germline V gene lookup returns CDR1 MDHEN and CDR2 SYDVKM. This CDR3 spans 12 amino acids. V shed 10 bases and J 4 bases; nucleotides not matched to a gene: 3. The CDR3 coding sequence is TGTGCCACAACAGGGGGCGCAGATACGCAGTATTTT. As protein: CATTGGADTQYF.

The chain employs TRBV7-3 and TRBJ2-3; tentative D call: TRBD2 (7 bases). This CDR3 has 13 amino acids. Germline CDR1 SGHTA, CDR2 FQGTGA. The germline V and J ends were trimmed by 5 bases and 9 bases, with 15 bases remaining between them. CDR3 DNA: TGTGCCAGCAGCCCAAGAGAGGGGGGGACGCAGTATTTT. Protein product: CASSPREGGTQYF.